This T cell receptor (beta chain) was recovered during a study of regulatory T cells in long-lasting Graves disease. Arm-PCR of CDR3 regions and iRepertoire HTBI primers were used to build TCR beta libraries. MiXCR, run by TCRdb on the multiplex PCR reads, gives a single entry per CDR3 protein. The data contain roughly 500,000 distinct CDR3 sequences, less than 25% of them singletons. The V and J ends lost 0 bases and 1 base respectively, with 18 bases between them. The CDR3 is made up of 18 amino acids. CDR1 MGHRA and CDR2 YSYEKL come from the germline V gene. Time point defined: persistent/refractory GD, antithyroid drugs over 5 years with positive TRAb. Extracted RNA from PBMCs served as the source of the TCR library.

The sequence was collected from a female donor with Graves disease. The source material was peripheral blood mononuclear cells (PBMCs), sampled when the disease was refractory, from a patient treated with antithyroid drugs. V and J are TRBV4-1 and TRBJ1-1; D remains unclear. The CDR3 region is CASSQDGDLPLENTEAFF. As DNA, the CDR3 is TGCGCCAGCAGCCAAGATGGAGACTTACCTCTAGAGAACACTGAAGCTTTCTTT.